This T cell receptor (beta chain) was recorded in a study of cytomegalovirus exposure and HLA in healthy donors. Study-wide points: Most of the CMV-associated TCR beta chains (in a later analysis) appeared to be HLA-restricted. It has been reported that TCR beta sequences accurately predicted the HLA-A and HLA-B alleles of most subjects. TCR beta V- and J-gene trimming was later associated with a missense DCLRE1C variant.

As concerns this clone: Its antigen is as yet unknown.

The PCR ran on 60 Vbeta and 13 Jbeta primers. Clones were read by immunoSEQ multiplex PCR, and TCRdb kept only the in-frame ones, dropping some. The sample consists of some 150,000 clones, about four fifths of them appearing once. Germline V gives CDR1 MNHEY, CDR2 SVGAGI. The CDR3 is 14 residues long. J was trimmed by 6 bases and V by 7 bases; bases with no gene match: 9. The TCR was taken from a middle-aged woman in good health and CMV-seronegative. V is TRBV6-5 and J is TRBJ2-3, with 8 bases fitting TRBD1. Specimen: PBMCs. This CDR3 is CASTQDRVADTQYF. The CDR3 DNA sequence: TGTGCCAGCACCCAGGACAGGGTAGCCGATACGCAGTATTTT.